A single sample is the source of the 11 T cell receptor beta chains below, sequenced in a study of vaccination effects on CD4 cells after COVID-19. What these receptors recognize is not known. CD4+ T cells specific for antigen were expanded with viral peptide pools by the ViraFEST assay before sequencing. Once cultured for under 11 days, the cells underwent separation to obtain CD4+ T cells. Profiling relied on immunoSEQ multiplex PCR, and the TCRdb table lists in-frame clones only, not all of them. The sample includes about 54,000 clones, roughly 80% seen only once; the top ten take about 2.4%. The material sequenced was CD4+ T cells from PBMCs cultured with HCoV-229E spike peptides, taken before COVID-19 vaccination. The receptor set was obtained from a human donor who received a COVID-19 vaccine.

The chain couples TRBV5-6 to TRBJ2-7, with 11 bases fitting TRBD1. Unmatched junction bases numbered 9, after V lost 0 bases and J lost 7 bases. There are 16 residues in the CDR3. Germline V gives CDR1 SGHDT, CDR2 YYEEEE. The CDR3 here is CASSLGGQGAPGEQYV. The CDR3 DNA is TGTGCCAGCAGCTTGGGAGGACAGGGGGCCCCAGGGGAGCAGTACGTC.

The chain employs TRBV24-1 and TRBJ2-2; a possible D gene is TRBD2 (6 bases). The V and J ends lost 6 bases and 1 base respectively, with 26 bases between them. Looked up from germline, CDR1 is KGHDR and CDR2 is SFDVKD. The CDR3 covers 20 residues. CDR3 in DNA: TGTGCCACCAGTTCACCCCTCCAGGTGGGACGGGAGTTGAACACCGGGGAGCTGTTTTTT. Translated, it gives CATSSPLQVGRELNTGELFF.

The DNA for the CDR3 is TGTGCCAGCTCACCGGTAGCGAGCAATCAGCCCCAGCATTTT. Translated: CASSPVASNQPQHF. The genes are TRBV18 and TRBJ1-5, with unresolved D. The V gene lost 3 bases and the J gene lost 1 base, with 7 bases spanning the gap. Per the germline V gene, CDR1 is KGHSH and CDR2 is LQKENI. The CDR3 extends over 14 amino acids. The full variable domain, with the rest looked up from reference TRBV18 and TRBJ1-5, is NAGVMQNPRHLVRRRGQEARLRCSPMKGHSHVYWYRQLPEEGLKFMVYLQKENIIDESGMPKERFSAEFPKEGPSILRIQQVVRGDSAAYFCASSPVASNQPQHFGDGTRLSIL.

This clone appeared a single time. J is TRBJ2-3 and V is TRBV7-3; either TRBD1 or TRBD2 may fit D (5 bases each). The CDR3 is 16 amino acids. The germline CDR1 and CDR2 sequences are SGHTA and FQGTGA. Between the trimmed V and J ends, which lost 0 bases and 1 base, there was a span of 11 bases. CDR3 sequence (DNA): TGTGCCAGCAGCTTAACGGGGGTATTCGGCACAGATACGCAGTATTTT. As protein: CASSLTGVFGTDTQYF. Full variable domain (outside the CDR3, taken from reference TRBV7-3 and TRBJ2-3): GAGVSQTPSNKVTEKGKYVELRCDPISGHTALYWYRQSLGQGPEFLIYFQGTGAADDSGLPNDRFFAVRPEGSVSTLKIQRTERGDSAVYLCASSLTGVFGTDTQYFGPGTRLTVL.

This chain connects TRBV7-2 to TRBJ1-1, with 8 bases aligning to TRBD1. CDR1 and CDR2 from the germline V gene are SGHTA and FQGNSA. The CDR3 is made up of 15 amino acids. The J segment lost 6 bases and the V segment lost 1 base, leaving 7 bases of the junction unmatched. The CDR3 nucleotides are TGTGCCAGCAGCTTAGAGCAGGGGGCGAGATCTGAAGCTTTCTTT. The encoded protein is CASSLEQGARSEAFF.

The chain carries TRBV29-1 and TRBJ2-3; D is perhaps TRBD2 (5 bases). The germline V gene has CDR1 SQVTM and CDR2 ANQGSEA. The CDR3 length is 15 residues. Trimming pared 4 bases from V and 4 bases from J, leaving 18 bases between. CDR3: CSVGGRVGTSDTQYF. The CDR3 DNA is TGCAGCGTTGGCGGGCGCGTTGGTACGTCAGATACGCAGTATTTT.

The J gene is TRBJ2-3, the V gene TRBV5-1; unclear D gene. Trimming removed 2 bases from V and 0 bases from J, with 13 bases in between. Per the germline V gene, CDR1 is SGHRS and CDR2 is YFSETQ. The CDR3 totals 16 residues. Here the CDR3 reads CASSLGDHPSTDTQYF. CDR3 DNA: TGCGCCAGCAGCTTAGGCGACCATCCTAGCACAGATACGCAGTATTTT.

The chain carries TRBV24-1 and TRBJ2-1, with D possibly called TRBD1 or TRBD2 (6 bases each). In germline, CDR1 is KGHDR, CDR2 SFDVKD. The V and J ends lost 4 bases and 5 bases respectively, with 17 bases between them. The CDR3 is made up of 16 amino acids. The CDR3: CATSDYRVGSNNEQFF. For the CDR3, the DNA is TGTGCCACCAGTGACTACAGGGTCGGGAGCAACAATGAGCAGTTCTTC.

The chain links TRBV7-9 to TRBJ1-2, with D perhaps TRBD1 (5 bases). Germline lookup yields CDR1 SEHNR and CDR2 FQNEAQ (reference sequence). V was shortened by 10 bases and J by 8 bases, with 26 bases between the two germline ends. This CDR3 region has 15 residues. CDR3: CATLKPGTSRGGYTF. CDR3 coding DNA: TGTGCCACCCTAAAACCCGGGACCTCTCGCGGGGGCTACACCTTC.

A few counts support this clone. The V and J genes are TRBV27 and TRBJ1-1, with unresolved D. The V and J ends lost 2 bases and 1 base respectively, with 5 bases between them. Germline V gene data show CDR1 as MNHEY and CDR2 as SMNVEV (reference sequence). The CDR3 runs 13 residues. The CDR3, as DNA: TGTGCCAGCAGTTTACTTGGGAACACTGAAGCTTTCTTT. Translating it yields CASSLLGNTEAFF.

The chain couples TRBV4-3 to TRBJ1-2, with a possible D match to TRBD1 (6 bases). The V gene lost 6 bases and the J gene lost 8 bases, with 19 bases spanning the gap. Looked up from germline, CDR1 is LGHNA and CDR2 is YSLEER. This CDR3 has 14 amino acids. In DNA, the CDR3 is TGCGCCAGCAGGGACCGACGGGGGCTTTACGGCTACACCTTC. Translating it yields CASRDRRGLYGYTF.